These T cell receptor beta chains were read from a single sample in a study of blood T cells in healthy people across ages. TCRdb fed the 5' RACE reads into MiXCR, producing one record per CDR3 protein. This table has just over 800,000 distinct CDR3 sequences, approximately 67% appearing once. Sequenced input: blood. These receptors originate from a man aged 30 to 39 in good health. Each CDR3 is given without its conserved first and last residue. Each record gives: CDR3 protein, J gene, V gene.

CDR3: ASSQEGSPLH; J: TRBJ1-6; V: TRBV3-1
CDR3: ASSNYRGVKNNEQF; J: TRBJ2-1; V: TRBV5-5
CDR3: ASSDRRGDQPQH; J: TRBJ1-5; V: TRBV2
CDR3: ASRPGQGARGYT; J: TRBJ1-2; V: TRBV25-1
CDR3: ASSVEGWNGYT; J: TRBJ1-2; V: TRBV9
CDR3: ASSPEGTDTQY; J: TRBJ2-3; V: TRBV5-6
CDR3: ATSDPGTNLGDTQY; J: TRBJ2-3; V: TRBV24-1
CDR3: ASMLQGYNSPLH; J: TRBJ1-6; V: TRBV2
CDR3: SAAGSGDKNIQY; J: TRBJ2-4; V: TRBV20-1
CDR3: SARIFLGLNEQF; J: TRBJ2-1; V: TRBV20-1
CDR3: ATSDLRVAIDEQF; J: TRBJ2-1; V: TRBV24-1
CDR3: ATSRERREQY; J: TRBJ2-7; V: TRBV15
CDR3: ASSFSGGISYEQY; J: TRBJ2-7; V: TRBV2
CDR3: ASSARLRHEQY; J: TRBJ2-7; V: TRBV27
CDR3: ASRITSGGVTDTQY; J: TRBJ2-3; V: TRBV27
CDR3: ASTEAGYGYT; J: TRBJ1-2; V: TRBV12-3/TRBV12-4
CDR3: ASSYNGGENYGYT; J: TRBJ1-2; V: TRBV6-5
CDR3: ASSLVGQQY; J: TRBJ2-3; V: TRBV7-9
CDR3: SARGTVAYEQY; J: -; V: TRBV20-1
CDR3: ASSLSPPKLF; J: TRBJ1-4; V: TRBV7-9
CDR3: SVDDPVTYEQY; J: TRBJ2-7; V: TRBV29-1
CDR3: ASSSDRGPNYGYT; J: TRBJ1-2; V: TRBV5-7
CDR3: SVEDRTASSYNEQF; J: TRBJ2-1; V: TRBV29-1
CDR3: ASSQQGAEETQY; J: TRBJ2-5; V: TRBV4-3
CDR3: AISESTLRQGSGYT; J: TRBJ1-2; V: TRBV10-3
CDR3: ASSLDRGGDNEQY; J: -; V: TRBV7-2
CDR3: ASSVAGTSNEQF; J: TRBJ2-1; V: TRBV7-9
CDR3: ATSREPPGTHNEQF; J: TRBJ2-1; V: TRBV15
CDR3: ASSLRDRGQDTQY; J: TRBJ2-3; V: TRBV4-3
CDR3: ASRLAGTHPEQF; J: TRBJ2-1; V: TRBV6-2/TRBV6-3
CDR3: ASSFQGARETQY; J: TRBJ2-5; V: TRBV7-9
CDR3: ASSLVGNRGRLGYGYT; J: TRBJ1-2; V: TRBV7-2
CDR3: ASSQDRGRGINEQF; J: TRBJ2-1; V: TRBV4-3
CDR3: ASTRTVGGGYT; J: TRBJ1-2; V: TRBV12-3/TRBV12-4
CDR3: SVAGTSGSNEQF; J: TRBJ2-1; V: TRBV29-1
CDR3: ASWDRGSNQPQH; J: TRBJ1-5; V: TRBV2
CDR3: SADAVWGAKNEQF; J: TRBJ2-1; V: TRBV29-1
CDR3: ASSQVYRQPGTKQF; J: TRBJ2-1; V: TRBV14
CDR3: SARVPEGVEQY; J: -; V: TRBV20-1
CDR3: ASSLARVGNIQY; J: TRBJ2-4; V: TRBV7-2
CDR3: ASSSRQGAGGYT; J: TRBJ1-2; V: TRBV7-2
CDR3: ASGQKDSKNIQY; J: TRBJ2-4; V: TRBV16
CDR3: SALPPGQGSYEQY; J: TRBJ2-7; V: TRBV20-1
CDR3: ASSPSRRNWDIQY; J: TRBJ2-4; V: TRBV5-6
CDR3: SAQTGKNTEAF; J: TRBJ1-1; V: TRBV20-1
CDR3: SAGGDPTGNTIY; J: TRBJ1-3; V: TRBV20-1
CDR3: SAIPNVDSYEQY; J: TRBJ2-7; V: TRBV20-1
CDR3: SARAPVGGSNNEQF; J: TRBJ2-1; V: TRBV20-1
CDR3: SVGDRLVY; J: TRBJ2-7; V: TRBV29-1